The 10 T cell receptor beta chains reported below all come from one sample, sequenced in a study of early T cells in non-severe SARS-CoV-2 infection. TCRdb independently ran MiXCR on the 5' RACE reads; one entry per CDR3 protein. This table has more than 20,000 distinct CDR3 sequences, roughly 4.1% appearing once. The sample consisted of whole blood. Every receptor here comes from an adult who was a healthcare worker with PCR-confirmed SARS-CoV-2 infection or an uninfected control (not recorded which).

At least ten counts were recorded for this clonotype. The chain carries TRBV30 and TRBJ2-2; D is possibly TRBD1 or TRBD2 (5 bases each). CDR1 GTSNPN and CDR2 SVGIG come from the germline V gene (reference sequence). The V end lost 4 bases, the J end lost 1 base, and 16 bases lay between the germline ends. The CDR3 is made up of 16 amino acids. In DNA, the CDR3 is TGTGCCTGGATGGAGATGGGACGGAAGAACACCGGGGAGCTGTTTTTT. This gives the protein CAWMEMGRKNTGELFF.

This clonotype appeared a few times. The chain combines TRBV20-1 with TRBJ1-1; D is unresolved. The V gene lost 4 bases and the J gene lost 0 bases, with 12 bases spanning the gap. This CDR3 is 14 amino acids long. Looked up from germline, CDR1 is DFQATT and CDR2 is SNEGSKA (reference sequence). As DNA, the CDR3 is TGCAGTGCTAAGGGTCAGGCAATGAACACTGAAGCTTTCTTT. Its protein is CSAKGQAMNTEAFF.

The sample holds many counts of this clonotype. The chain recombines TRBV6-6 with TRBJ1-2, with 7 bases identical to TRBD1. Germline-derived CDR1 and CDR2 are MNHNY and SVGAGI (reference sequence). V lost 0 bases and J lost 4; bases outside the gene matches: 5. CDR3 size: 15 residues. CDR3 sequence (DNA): TGTGCCAGCAGTTACTCCCAAGGGGGCCTCTATGGCTACACCTTC. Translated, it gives CASSYSQGGLYGYTF.

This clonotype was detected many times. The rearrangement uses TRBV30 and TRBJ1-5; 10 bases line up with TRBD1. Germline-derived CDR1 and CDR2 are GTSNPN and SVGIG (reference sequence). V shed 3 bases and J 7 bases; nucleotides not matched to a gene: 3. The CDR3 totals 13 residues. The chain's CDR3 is CAWSGTGDQPQHF. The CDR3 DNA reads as TGTGCCTGGAGCGGGACAGGGGACCAGCCCCAGCATTTT.

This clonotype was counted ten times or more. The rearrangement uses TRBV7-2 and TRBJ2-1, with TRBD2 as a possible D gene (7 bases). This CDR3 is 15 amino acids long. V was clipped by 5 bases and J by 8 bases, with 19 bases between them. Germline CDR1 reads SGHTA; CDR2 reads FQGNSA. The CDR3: CASSPRGGGGDEQFF. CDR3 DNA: TGTGCCAGCAGCCCCCGAGGGGGGGGCGGCGATGAGCAGTTCTTC.

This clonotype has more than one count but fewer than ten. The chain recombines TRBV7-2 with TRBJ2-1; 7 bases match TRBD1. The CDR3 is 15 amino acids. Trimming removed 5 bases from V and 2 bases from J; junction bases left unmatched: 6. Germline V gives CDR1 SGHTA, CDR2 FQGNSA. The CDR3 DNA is TGTGCCAGCAGCCATCCGGGACAGACCTACAATGAGCAGTTCTTC. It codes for CASSHPGQTYNEQFF. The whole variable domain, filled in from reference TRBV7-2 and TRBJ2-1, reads GAGVSQSPSNKVTEKGKDVELRCDPISGHTALYWYRQSLGQGLEFLIYFQGNSAPDKSGLPSDRFSAERTGGSVSTLTIQRTQQEDSAVYLCASSHPGQTYNEQFFGPGTRLTVL.

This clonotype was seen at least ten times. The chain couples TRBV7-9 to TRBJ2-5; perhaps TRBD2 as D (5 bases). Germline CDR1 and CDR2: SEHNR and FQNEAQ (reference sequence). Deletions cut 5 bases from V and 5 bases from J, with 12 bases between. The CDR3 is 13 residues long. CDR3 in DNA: TGTGCCAGCAGCGGCGAGGGTTCCGAGACCCAGTACTTC. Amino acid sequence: CASSGEGSETQYF.

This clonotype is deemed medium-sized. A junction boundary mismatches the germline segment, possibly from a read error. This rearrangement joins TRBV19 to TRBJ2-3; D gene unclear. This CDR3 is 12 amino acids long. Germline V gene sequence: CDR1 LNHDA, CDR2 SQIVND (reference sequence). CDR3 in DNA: TGTGCCAGTAGTGATATGGAGTCTCTCCACCATTTT. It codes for CASSDMESLHHF.

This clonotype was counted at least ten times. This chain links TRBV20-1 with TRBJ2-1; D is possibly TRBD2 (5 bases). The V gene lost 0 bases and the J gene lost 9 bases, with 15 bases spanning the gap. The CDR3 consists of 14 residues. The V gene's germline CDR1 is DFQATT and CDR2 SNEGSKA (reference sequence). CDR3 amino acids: CSARDPRGLSEQFF. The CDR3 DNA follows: TGCAGTGCTAGAGATCCCCGAGGGTTGAGTGAGCAGTTCTTC.

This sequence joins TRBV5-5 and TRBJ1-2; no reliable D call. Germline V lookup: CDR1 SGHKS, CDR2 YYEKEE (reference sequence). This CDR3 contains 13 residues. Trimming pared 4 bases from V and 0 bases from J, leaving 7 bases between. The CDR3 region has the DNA TGTGCCAGCAGCAGCGACTCTAACTATGGCTACACCTTC. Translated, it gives CASSSDSNYGYTF. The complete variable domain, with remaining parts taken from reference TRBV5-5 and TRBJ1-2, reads DAGVTQSPTHLIKTRGQQVTLRCSPISGHKSVSWYQQVLGQGPQFIFQYYEKEERGRGNFPDRFSARQFPNYSSELNVNALLLGDSALYLCASSSDSNYGYTFGSGTRLTVV.